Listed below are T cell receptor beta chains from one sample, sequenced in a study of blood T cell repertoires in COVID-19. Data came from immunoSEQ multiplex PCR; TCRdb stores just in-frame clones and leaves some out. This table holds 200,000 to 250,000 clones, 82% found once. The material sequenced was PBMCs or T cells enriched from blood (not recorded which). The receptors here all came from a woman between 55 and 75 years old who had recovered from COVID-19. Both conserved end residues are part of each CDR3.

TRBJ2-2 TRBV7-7 CASSLARGENTGELFF
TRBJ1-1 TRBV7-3 CASSPGTTGAFF
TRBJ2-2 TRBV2 CASHLVGAGELFF
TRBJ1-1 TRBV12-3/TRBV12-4 CASSPGTGTAFF
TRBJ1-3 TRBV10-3 CAISDTGAGNTIYF
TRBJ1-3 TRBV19 CASSQTEGSFDF
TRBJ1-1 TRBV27 CASSPQDRALNTEAFF
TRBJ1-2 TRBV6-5 CASSPGQRTNYGYTF
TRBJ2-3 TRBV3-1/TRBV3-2 CASSQGQGTDTQYF
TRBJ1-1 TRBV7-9 CASRLGGREDTEAFF
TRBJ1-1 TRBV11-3 CASSTGEGTEAFF
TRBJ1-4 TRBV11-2 CASSRSGPGDSNEKLFF
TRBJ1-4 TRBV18 CASSPGRGLNEKLFF
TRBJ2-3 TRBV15 CATSRGGRGGTDTQYF
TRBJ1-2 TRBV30 CACSTGDSYGYTF
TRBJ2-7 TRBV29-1 CSVRTGGTGNHEQYF
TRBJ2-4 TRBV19 CASSNTGSQNIQYF
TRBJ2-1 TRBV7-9 CASNAAGGIRDNEQFF
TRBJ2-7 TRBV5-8 CASSFPGSYEQYF
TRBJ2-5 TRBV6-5 CASRPSGGETQYF
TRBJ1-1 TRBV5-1 CASSQRTGRTEAFF
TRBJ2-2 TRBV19 CATSGGGLAGGTGELFF
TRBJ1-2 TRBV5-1 CASSEGTSNYGYTF
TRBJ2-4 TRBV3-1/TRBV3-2 CASSLRQGNIQYF
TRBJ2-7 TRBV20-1 CSASGSSTSGRALDLLEQYF
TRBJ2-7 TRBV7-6 CASSVRDSPKGSYEQYF
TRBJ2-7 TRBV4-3 CASSQDYGDRGYEQYF
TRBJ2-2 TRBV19 CASSIGTLSTGELFF
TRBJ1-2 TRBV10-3 CAISESGSPLYGYTF
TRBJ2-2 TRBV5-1 CASSSDRGDTGELFF
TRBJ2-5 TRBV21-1 CASSHTFGSVETQYF
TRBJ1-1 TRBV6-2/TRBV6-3 CASSYKDSLNTEAFF
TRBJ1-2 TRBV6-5 CATWGGDGYTF
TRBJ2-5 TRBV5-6 CASSPGTRETQYF
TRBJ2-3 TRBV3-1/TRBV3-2 CASSQQGADTQYF
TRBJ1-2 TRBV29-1 CSVDKGGTAPYGYTF
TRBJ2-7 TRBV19 CASSMGQIYEQYF
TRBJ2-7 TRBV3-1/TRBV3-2 CASSQGQVAYEQYF
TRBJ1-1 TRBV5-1 CASRAGNTEAFF
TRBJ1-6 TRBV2 CASSFGQGNSPLHF
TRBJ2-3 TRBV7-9 CASSLESSYTDTQYF
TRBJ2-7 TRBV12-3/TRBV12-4 CASADSVNYEQYF
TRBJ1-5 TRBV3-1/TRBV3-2 CASSHWGRESNQPQHF
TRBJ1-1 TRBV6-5 CASKPRVVNTEAFF
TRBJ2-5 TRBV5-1 CASSWAGTAQETQYF
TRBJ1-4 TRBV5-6 CASSLATGLTNEKLFF
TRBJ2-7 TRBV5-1 CAVLYEQYF
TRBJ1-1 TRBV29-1 CSVVQAREAFF
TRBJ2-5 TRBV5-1 CASSLGGGETQYF
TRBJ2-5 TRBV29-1 CSVELGTGGETQYF
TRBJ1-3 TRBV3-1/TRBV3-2 CASSPGGMGGNTIYF
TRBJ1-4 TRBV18 CASSPGLANEKLFF
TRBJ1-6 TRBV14 CASSQGLSYNSPLHF
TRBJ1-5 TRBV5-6 CASSPQGVGNQPQHF
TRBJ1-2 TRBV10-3 CAISGEGGLGYTF
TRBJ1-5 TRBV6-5 CASSYANRGGNQPQHF
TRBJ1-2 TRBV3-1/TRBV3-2 CASSAPRTGHYGYTF
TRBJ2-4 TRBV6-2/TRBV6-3 CASSSVRLTKNIQYF
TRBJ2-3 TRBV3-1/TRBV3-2 CASSQGRVSGSYQYF